The T cell receptor beta chain described here comes from a study of graft-versus-host responses after intestinal transplantation. Clones were sequenced by immunoSEQ multiplex PCR, and TCRdb holds only the in-frame ones, with some missing. The sample holds around 97,000 clones; around 91% are singletons and the top ten take roughly 0.2%. The CDR3 sequence is 14 residues long. V shed 3 bases, J shed 5 bases, and the junction held 5 bases outside the gene matches. Germline assignment: CDR1 MNHNS and CDR2 SASEGT. Notes on this clone: The antigen remains unidentified.

This receptor was obtained from a human donor who was the organ donor for an intestinal transplant. The rearrangement uses TRBV6-1 and TRBJ1-2; 8 positions match TRBD1. The sequenced sample was unstimulated CD4+ T cells sorted from spleen or lymph node cells, obtained before transplant. The chain's CDR3 is CASSDKDRVYGYTF. In nucleotides, the CDR3 is TGTGCCAGCAGTGATAAGGACAGGGTGTATGGCTACACCTTC.